This passage covers 32 T cell receptor beta chains from one sample sequenced in a study of molecular identifiers for immune sequencing clone quantification. TCRdb reprocessed the PCR reads via MiXCR and lists one record per CDR3 protein. The sample gives 550,000 to 750,000 distinct CDR3 sequences, just under 20% of which show up once; roughly 0.83% is in the top ten. The sequenced sample was naive CD8+ T cells from blood, with Jurkat cell RNA spiked in. Documented subset: FACS-sorted CD8+CD4-CCR7+CD45RA+ naive T cells. These receptors originate from a human donor in good health. Some libraries in this study had Jurkat cell RNA spiked in.

This clonotype was counted many times. This chain uses TRBV11-2 with TRBJ2-1; D is unclear. Trimming cost V 5 bases and J 8 bases, with 13 bases left between them. Germline V gene sequence: CDR1 SGHAT, CDR2 FQNNGV. This CDR3 has 13 residues. In DNA form, the CDR3 reads TGTGCCAGCAGCATCACTGGCGACGATGAGCAGTTCTTC. It translates to CASSITGDDEQFF.

Turning to this clonotype: Since a much larger clone is just one base distant, this may be a read error. This chain uses TRBV19 with TRBJ2-7; TRBD1 matches 11 bases. The CDR3 has 14 amino acids. Germline-derived CDR1 and CDR2 are LNHDA and SQIVND (reference sequence). The CDR3 loop is CASSTRTGGIEQCF. The CDR3 DNA reads TGTGCCAGTAGTACAAGGACAGGGGGCATCGAGCAGTGCTTC.

In this sample, this clonotype turned up many times. The V and J genes are TRBV5-1 and TRBJ2-1; D is unresolved. Per germline, CDR1 SGHRS and CDR2 YFSETQ. V lost 4 bases to trimming and J lost 4 bases, with 18 bases between them. The CDR3 has 16 residues. In nucleotides, the CDR3 is TGCGCCAGCAGCCCGGCGGCAGAAGACTTGTACAATGAGCAGTTCTTC. This sequence encodes CASSPAAEDLYNEQFF.

Concerning this clonotype itself: This may arise from a read error, as a much more abundant clone is one base away. The chain has TRBV6-1 and TRBJ2-7; D uncertain. V was clipped by 4 bases and J by 3 bases, with 13 bases between them. The CDR3 consists of 14 residues. CDR1 MNHNS and CDR2 SASEGT come from the germline V gene. CDR3: CASSGVSGNYEQYF. CDR3 sequence (DNA): TGTGCCAGCAGTGGAGTGAGTGGGAACTACGAGCAGTACTTC.

There are many counts of this clonotype. The chain has TRBV4-3 and TRBJ2-3, with 8 bases matching TRBD1. CDR3 length: 15 residues. Per germline, CDR1 LGHNA and CDR2 YSLEER. V lost 1 base, J lost 4 bases, and 4 bases stayed unmatched. CDR3 in DNA: TGCGCCAGCAGCCAAGGGTCCAGGGGGCCAGATACGCAGTATTTT. The encoded protein is CASSQGSRGPDTQYF.

V is TRBV4-2 and J is TRBJ1-3; no firm D call. The CDR3 spans 14 residues. Germline-derived CDR1 and CDR2 are LGHNA and YNFKEQ. The V gene lost 4 bases and the J gene lost 2 bases, with 9 bases spanning the gap. CDR3 amino acids: CASSRDGAGNTIYF. The CDR3 DNA sequence: TGTGCCAGCAGCCGCGACGGTGCTGGAAACACCATATATTTT.

This clonotype was seen a handful of times. The chain uses TRBV7-9 and TRBJ2-7; D gene uncertain. Germline CDR1 and CDR2: SEHNR and FQNEAQ (reference sequence). Trimming cost V 6 bases and J 2 bases, with 14 bases left between them. The CDR3 extends over 14 amino acids. CDR3 residues: CASSIKAIPYEQYF. The CDR3 DNA follows: TGTGCCAGCAGTATTAAGGCCATCCCCTACGAGCAGTACTTC.

This clonotype showed up many times. The chain has TRBV7-9 and TRBJ1-1; 7 bases line up with TRBD1. This CDR3 contains 13 residues. CDR1 and CDR2 (germline): SEHNR, FQNEAQ (reference sequence). With 5 bases clipped from V and 7 bases from J, the junction kept 7 bases outside the gene matches. The CDR3 here is CASSLGQTGEAFF. The CDR3 bases are TGTGCCAGCAGCCTGGGACAGACGGGTGAAGCTTTCTTT. Combining the CDR3 with reference TRBV7-9 and TRBJ1-1 gives the whole variable domain DTGVSQNPRHKITKRGQNVTFRCDPISEHNRLYWYRQTLGQGPEFLTYFQNEAQLEKSRLLSDRFSAERPKGSFSTLEIQRTEQGDSAMYLCASSLGQTGEAFFGQGTRLTVV.

This clonotype was seen at least ten times. The chain links TRBV27 to TRBJ1-5, with D unclear. The CDR3 runs 14 residues. Trimming took 5 bases from V and 2 from J, leaving 10 bases between them. Germline V gives CDR1 MNHEY, CDR2 SMNVEV (reference sequence). The CDR3 is CASSTVAGNQPQHF. Here the CDR3 DNA reads TGTGCCAGCAGTACGGTGGCGGGCAATCAGCCCCAGCATTTT.

This clonotype was seen a handful of times. The rearrangement uses TRBV9 and TRBJ2-7; tentatively, D is TRBD2 (6 bases). Deletions cut 0 bases from V and 2 bases from J, with 12 bases between. This CDR3 has 15 amino acids. Germline V gene sequence: CDR1 SGDLS, CDR2 YYNGEE. CDR3 DNA sequence: TGTGCCAGCAGCGTAGAGGAGGGAGGCACCTACGAGCAGTACTTC. Protein: CASSVEEGGTYEQYF.

The rearrangement joins TRBV7-3 to TRBJ2-1; 9 nucleotides line up with TRBD2. This CDR3 contains 15 residues. V shed 5 bases and J 7 bases; nucleotides not matched to a gene: 9. The germline gives CDR1 SGHTA, CDR2 FQGTGA. The CDR3 DNA is TGTGCCAGCAGCCCCGGGACTAGCATATATAATGAGCAGTTCTTC. As protein: CASSPGTSIYNEQFF.

This clonotype was seen more than once but under ten times. The chain carries TRBV11-3 and TRBJ2-3; weak D call: TRBD1 (6 bases). Trimming left V 5 bases short and J 3 bases short, with 9 bases between. The CDR3 runs 13 residues. Per germline, CDR1 SGHNT and CDR2 YENEEA. In DNA, the CDR3 is TGTGCCAGCAGCCAGGGGACAACAGATACGCAGTATTTT. Encoded protein: CASSQGTTDTQYF.

To note about this clonotype: This may be a read error, as it is one base from a much larger clone. This rearrangement joins TRBV2 to TRBJ2-7; 7 positions agree with TRBD2. Germline V gene lookup returns CDR1 SNHLY and CDR2 FYNNEI. The CDR3 has 17 amino acids. Here the CDR3 reads CASSEVAGVGSSYEPYF. The CDR3, as DNA: TGTGCCAGCAGTGAAGTAGCGGGCGTCGGTAGTTCCTACGAGCCGTACTTC.

The table lists this clonotype with many counts. The rearrangement links TRBV4-1 to TRBJ2-1, with D possibly matching TRBD1 (7 bases). The germline V and J ends were trimmed by 1 base and 16 bases, with 20 bases remaining between them. Per the germline V gene, CDR1 is MGHRA and CDR2 is YSYEKL. This CDR3 contains 14 residues. The CDR3: CASSQVNDREVFFF. CDR3 in DNA: TGCGCCAGCAGCCAAGTGAACGACAGGGAGGTATTTTTCTTC.

This clonotype came up many times. The chain links TRBV4-3 to TRBJ1-2; 8 positions match TRBD1. From germline, CDR1 is LGHNA and CDR2 YSLEER. The length of the CDR3 is 14 residues. V shed 0 bases, J shed 8 bases, and the junction held 5 bases outside the gene matches. The CDR3 DNA is TGCGCCAGCAGCCAAGAAGACAGGGGAACAGGCTACACCTTC. The encoded protein is CASSQEDRGTGYTF.

The table lists this clonotype with a few counts. The chain couples TRBV2 to TRBJ2-1, with a tentative D call TRBD2 (6 bases). Trimming stripped 3 bases from V and 6 bases from J, with 15 bases between. Germline CDR1 SNHLY, CDR2 FYNNEI. The CDR3 runs to 15 residues. CDR3 in amino acids: CASSEGGALSNEQFF. CDR3 sequence (DNA): TGTGCCAGCAGTGAGGGGGGAGCGTTAAGCAATGAGCAGTTCTTC.

This clonotype was counted many times. The rearrangement uses TRBV20-1 and TRBJ1-1, with TRBD1 as a possible D gene (6 bases). The CDR3 is made up of 15 amino acids. V lost 3 bases and J 0 bases, leaving 14 bases between the germline ends. The V gene's germline CDR1 is DFQATT and CDR2 SNEGSKA (reference sequence). The CDR3 protein is CSASNKDRLNTEAFF. CDR3 sequence (DNA): TGCAGTGCTAGTAATAAAGACAGGCTGAACACTGAAGCTTTCTTT.

This clonotype was counted ten times or more. The V and J genes are TRBV12-3 or TRBV12-4 and TRBJ2-3, with D perhaps matching TRBD1 (5 bases). The CDR3 is 14 amino acids. Trimming removed 0 bases from V and 8 bases from J, with 12 bases in between. CDR3 region: CASSLAEVRGTQYF. DNA of the CDR3: TGTGCCAGCAGTTTAGCCGAGGTTAGGGGTACGCAGTATTTT.

This clonotype has more than one count but fewer than ten. This chain joins TRBV19 and TRBJ1-1; D is ambiguous. Trimming pared 3 bases from V and 5 bases from J, leaving 10 bases between. The CDR3 is 13 amino acids. CDR1 and CDR2 (germline): LNHDA, SQIVND (reference sequence). CDR3 in amino acids: CASSMVPRTEAFF. CDR3 in DNA: TGTGCCAGTAGTATGGTCCCAAGGACTGAAGCTTTCTTT.

This clonotype was counted ten times or more. The rearrangement links TRBV12-3 or TRBV12-4 to TRBJ2-7; no reliable D call. Trimming left V 3 bases short and J 4 bases short, with 13 bases between. This CDR3 is built from 14 residues. The DNA for the CDR3 is TGTGCCAGCAGTTTTGGCGGTTTTGGTTACGAGCAGTACTTC. Translation gives CASSFGGFGYEQYF.

This clonotype was picked up many times. J is TRBJ2-7 and V is TRBV6-2 or TRBV6-3, with D maybe TRBD2 (6 bases). Germline V gene data show CDR1 as MNHEY and CDR2 as SVGEGT. Between the trimmed V and J ends, which lost 5 bases and 3 bases, there was a span of 8 bases. The CDR3 extends over 12 amino acids. The CDR3 sequence: CASSRDFYEQYF. CDR3 bases: TGTGCCAGCAGTCGGGACTTCTACGAGCAGTACTTC.

Comments on this clonotype: This clone may be a read error of a much larger clone one base away. As the CDR3 is not closed by the conserved phenylalanine or tryptophan, this likely results from a read error. J is TRBJ2-3 and V is TRBV5-3, with unresolved D. TRBV5-3 is sorted into the ORF group, with uncertain function. This CDR3 is 11 amino acids long. V was clipped by 10 bases and J by 3 bases, with 9 bases between them. The CDR3 reads CASRMTDTQYS. The CDR3 region has the DNA TGTGCCTCCCGGATGACAGATACGCAGTATTCT.

Points on this clonotype: A much more abundant neighbour one base away suggests this may be a read error. This chain connects TRBV2 to TRBJ2-3, with 11 bases fitting TRBD2. V shed 4 bases and J 6 bases; nucleotides not matched to a gene: 6. The CDR3 totals 15 residues. Germline values: CDR1 SNHLY, CDR2 FYNNEI. The CDR3 here is CASSGVLAGDDTQYF. As DNA, the CDR3 is TGTGCCAGCAGTGGAGTACTAGCGGGGGACGATACGCAGTATTTT.

This clonotype occurred many times. The J gene is TRBJ2-1, the V gene TRBV4-1, with unresolved D. From germline, CDR1 is MGHRA and CDR2 YSYEKL. V lost 0 bases to trimming and J lost 5 bases, with 20 bases between them. This CDR3 contains 18 residues. The CDR3 coding sequence is TGCGCCAGCAGCCAAGACAGGTCCTCGGTAGGCGGAAACAATGAGCAGTTCTTC. This sequence encodes CASSQDRSSVGGNNEQFF.

The sample holds a few counts of this clonotype. CDR3 in DNA: TGTGCCAGCAGTTCAGGGGTGATCGCCGGGGAGCTGTTTTTT. Its translation: CASSSGVIAGELFF. This chain connects TRBV6-2 or TRBV6-3 to TRBJ2-2; D possibly corresponds to TRBD1 (6 bases). This CDR3 is 14 amino acids long. V was shortened by 4 bases and J by 6 bases, with 12 bases between the two germline ends. Germline CDR1 and CDR2: MNHEY and SVGEGT.

Details on this clonotype: Mismatch with germline at one junction end may stem from a read error. The chain joins TRBV28 to TRBJ2-5, with D perhaps TRBD2 (6 bases). Germline-derived CDR1 and CDR2 are MDHEN and SYDVKM. The CDR3 spans 15 residues. The CDR3 sequence: CAGSPRDWYQETQYF. In DNA, the CDR3 is TGTGCCGGCAGCCCCCGGGACTGGTACCAAGAGACCCAGTACTTC.

Many counts were recorded for this clonotype. This chain connects TRBV6-2 or TRBV6-3 to TRBJ1-2; D not certain. Germline lookup yields CDR1 MNHEY and CDR2 SVGEGT. The germline V and J ends were trimmed by 4 bases and 7 bases, with 13 bases remaining between them. There are 13 residues in the CDR3. The CDR3 spells CASSLARGSGYTF. CDR3 nucleotides: TGTGCCAGCAGTTTAGCCCGAGGAAGTGGCTACACCTTC.

This clonotype was seen ten or more times. The chain links TRBV7-9 to TRBJ1-1; no clear D. This CDR3 is 12 amino acids long. CDR1 SEHNR and CDR2 FQNEAQ come from the germline V gene (reference sequence). The V gene lost 5 bases and the J gene lost 4 bases, with 8 bases spanning the gap. The CDR3 DNA is TGTGCCAGCAGCAGAGAGATCACTGAAGCTTTCTTT. Translated: CASSREITEAFF.

The table lists this clonotype with many counts. The chain employs TRBV12-5 and TRBJ1-1; tentative D call: TRBD1 (5 bases). Germline V lookup: CDR1 LGHNT, CDR2 FRNRAP. This CDR3 has 15 amino acids. The V end lost 2 bases, the J end lost 1 base, and 11 bases lay between the germline ends. CDR3 loop: CASGLFGGTNTEAFF. CDR3 sequence (DNA): TGTGCTAGTGGTTTGTTCGGAGGGACGAACACTGAAGCTTTCTTT. Full variable domain (outside the CDR3, taken from reference TRBV12-5 and TRBJ1-1): DARVTQTPRHKVTEMGQEVTMRCQPILGHNTVFWYRQTMMQGLELLAYFRNRAPLDDSGMPKDRFSAEMPDATLATLKIQPSEPRDSAVYFCASGLFGGTNTEAFFGQGTRLTVV.

A few counts support this clonotype. This rearrangement joins TRBV7-9 to TRBJ2-2; D could derive from TRBD1 or TRBD2 (6 bases each). V lost 5 bases to trimming and J lost 6 bases, with 19 bases between them. CDR3 length equals 16 residues. Germline V gene sequence: CDR1 SEHNR, CDR2 FQNEAQ (reference sequence). The DNA of the CDR3 is TGTGCCAGCAGCCCCTCTCCGGGGGCAGAGGCCGGGGAGCTGTTTTTT. It codes for CASSPSPGAEAGELFF.

For this clonotype: Possible read error: a much larger clone is one base away. V and J are TRBV4-3 and TRBJ2-7; D possibly corresponds to TRBD2 (5 bases). The CDR3 has 14 residues. Looked up from germline, CDR1 is LGHNA and CDR2 is YSLEER. The CDR3 nucleotides are TGCGCCAGCAGCCAAGAGTACAGCGACTACGAGCAGCACTTC. Its protein product is CASSQEYSDYEQHF.

This clonotype was counted between two and nine times. The chain carries TRBV20-1 and TRBJ2-7; TRBD1 aligns across 7 bases. From germline, CDR1 is DFQATT and CDR2 SNEGSKA (reference sequence). J gave up 0 bases and V 4 bases, and 3 bases lay outside the gene matches. The CDR3 covers 13 residues. The CDR3 protein is CSAKTGNSYEQYF. In nucleotides, the CDR3 is TGCAGTGCTAAGACAGGGAACTCCTACGAGCAGTACTTC.